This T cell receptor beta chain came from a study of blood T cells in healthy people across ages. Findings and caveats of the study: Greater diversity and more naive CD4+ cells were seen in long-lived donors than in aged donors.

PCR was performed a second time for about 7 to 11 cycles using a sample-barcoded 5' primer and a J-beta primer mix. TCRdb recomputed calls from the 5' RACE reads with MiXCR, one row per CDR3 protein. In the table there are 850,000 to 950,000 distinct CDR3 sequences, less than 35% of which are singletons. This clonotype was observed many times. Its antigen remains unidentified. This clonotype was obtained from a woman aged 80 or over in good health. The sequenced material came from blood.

The CDR3, as DNA: TGTGCCATCAGCACCCGGGACAGGGACTACAATGAGCAGTTCTTC. Translating gives CAISTRDRDYNEQFF. This chain links TRBV10-3 with TRBJ2-1; 9 bases map to TRBD1. The CDR3 is made up of 15 amino acids. V lost 6 bases to trimming and J lost 3 bases; unmatched junction nucleotides: 6. Germline CDR1 is ENHRY and CDR2 is SYGVKD.